A selection of T cell receptor beta chains follows, all from one sample in a study of blood T cell repertoires in COVID-19. Data came from immunoSEQ multiplex PCR; TCRdb stores just in-frame clones and leaves some out. The table shows approximately 30,000 clones, with roughly 90% occurring only once. Sequenced input: peripheral blood. The receptors derive from a human donor with active COVID-19. The donor label of this sample is uncertain. The CDR3 runs from the conserved cysteine through the conserved F or W. Clone size is given for some rows only: seen once, a few or many times, or a class if the clone is expanded.

j_gene: TRBJ2-1
len: 10
v_gene: TRBV20-1
abundance: -
CDR3aa: CSARGGEQFF

j_gene: TRBJ1-2
len: 13
v_gene: TRBV7-3
abundance: -
CDR3aa: CASTNGGNYGYTF

j_gene: TRBJ2-2
len: 16
v_gene: TRBV7-2
abundance: -
CDR3aa: CASSLGGRGIGGELFF

j_gene: TRBJ1-2
len: 13
v_gene: TRBV2
abundance: -
CDR3aa: CASRQEVNYGYTF

j_gene: TRBJ2-3
len: 13
v_gene: TRBV20-1
abundance: -
CDR3aa: CSASPALADTQYF

j_gene: TRBJ1-1
len: 13
v_gene: TRBV2
abundance: -
CDR3aa: CASSETGLTEAFF

j_gene: TRBJ2-3
len: 15
v_gene: TRBV2
abundance: -
CDR3aa: CASRVLGAGTDTQYF

j_gene: TRBJ2-7
len: 16
v_gene: TRBV11-1
abundance: -
CDR3aa: CASSSRQGVVVYEQYF

j_gene: TRBJ1-6
len: 14
v_gene: TRBV12-5
abundance: -
CDR3aa: CASGKAGEGSPLHF

j_gene: TRBJ2-5
len: 13
v_gene: TRBV29-1
abundance: -
CDR3aa: CSVSGEIGKTQYF

j_gene: TRBJ1-2
len: 15
v_gene: TRBV7-9
abundance: once
CDR3aa: CASSLRDRVAYGYTF

j_gene: TRBJ2-7
len: 13
v_gene: TRBV19
abundance: -
CDR3aa: CASSIGTNYEQYF

j_gene: TRBJ2-5
len: 17
v_gene: TRBV4-1
abundance: -
CDR3aa: CASSQDRGSGLQETQYF

j_gene: TRBJ1-4
len: 17
v_gene: TRBV30
abundance: -
CDR3aa: CAWSGGDRDITNEKLFF

j_gene: TRBJ2-7
len: 17
v_gene: TRBV3-1/TRBV3-2
abundance: -
CDR3aa: CASSQDRLTGLAYEQYF

j_gene: TRBJ2-5
len: 15
v_gene: TRBV7-9
abundance: -
CDR3aa: CASSPSGWRVETQYF

j_gene: TRBJ1-2
len: 18
v_gene: TRBV27
abundance: -
CDR3aa: CASSLVGQNVGGMYGYTF

j_gene: TRBJ1-5
len: 14
v_gene: TRBV7-2
abundance: -
CDR3aa: CASSLDGRPEPQHF

j_gene: TRBJ2-7
len: 16
v_gene: TRBV19
abundance: -
CDR3aa: CASSIGGSGRRNEQYF

j_gene: TRBJ2-7
len: 14
v_gene: TRBV7-9
abundance: few
CDR3aa: CASSGQGRPREQYF

j_gene: TRBJ2-3
len: 14
v_gene: TRBV9
abundance: -
CDR3aa: CASSTDRGSDTQYF

j_gene: TRBJ1-6
len: 13
v_gene: TRBV7-2
abundance: -
CDR3aa: CASSSDGRRTLHF

j_gene: TRBJ2-5
len: 17
v_gene: TRBV7-2
abundance: -
CDR3aa: CASSSKTPGLEGETQYF

j_gene: TRBJ2-1
len: 16
v_gene: TRBV18
abundance: -
CDR3aa: CASSVSGTASYNEQFF

j_gene: TRBJ2-1
len: 15
v_gene: TRBV6-5
abundance: -
CDR3aa: CASSSGTSGQKVQFF

j_gene: TRBJ2-7
len: 12
v_gene: TRBV29-1
abundance: -
CDR3aa: CSGTVNSYEQYF

j_gene: TRBJ1-1
len: 14
v_gene: TRBV28
abundance: -
CDR3aa: CASSLPVKNTEAFF

j_gene: TRBJ1-6
len: 15
v_gene: TRBV11-2
abundance: -
CDR3aa: CASSFSGGNNSPLHF

j_gene: TRBJ2-5
len: 14
v_gene: TRBV5-4
abundance: -
CDR3aa: CASSPGQNQETQYF

j_gene: TRBJ2-1
len: 16
v_gene: TRBV11-2
abundance: -
CDR3aa: CASSFPLAGGGHEQFF

j_gene: TRBJ2-5
len: 14
v_gene: TRBV5-1
abundance: -
CDR3aa: CASSPGTAKETQYF

j_gene: TRBJ1-1
len: 15
v_gene: TRBV6-2/TRBV6-3
abundance: -
CDR3aa: CASSYRSHRESEAFF

j_gene: TRBJ1-1
len: 13
v_gene: TRBV6-5
abundance: once
CDR3aa: CASSNRMNTEAFF